This section outlines one T cell receptor (beta chain) sequence together with its context. The antigen this receptor binds is unknown. No base quality values were provided; no much bigger clone lies one nucleotide off. The sample belongs to a study of blood T cell repertoires in COVID-19 (dated by TCRdb to 2019 to 2021). The study in broad terms: The collaborator samples originated in the United States, Italy and Spain and spanned the acute and convalescent phases of COVID-19. The prospective study material was composed of cDNA or gDNA derived from T cells, B-cell-depleted T cells, or PBMCs. Subjects who had been exposed to COVID-19, were actively infected with it, or had recovered from it provided the deeply sampled blood TCRbeta repertoires that made up the dataset. The repertoires were released in a freely available public database intended as a resource for research on the immune response to SARS-CoV-2. Samples came from the ongoing ImmuneRACE study (first 160 participants) plus 1,254 subjects from 6 global collaborators. Sample metadata almost always included a de-identified subject ID, COVID-19 status, age in years and sex. Where available, HLA class I and class II types were obtained from metadata supplied by the sample provider rather than from assay-based typing. Summary of the overall study and its limitations: How much clinical and demographic metadata was included differed by source and by participant, and the metadata was provided uncurated.

The immunoSEQ Assay, a bias-controlled multiplex PCR, was used to amplify TCRbeta CDR3 regions from genomic DNA. On the study's bioinformatics: The number of nucleated cells in each sample was estimated from the amplification of reference gene primers within the assay. Sequence reads were collapsed and filtered to measure the absolute abundance of every unique TCRbeta CDR3 rearrangement. Productive Simpson clonality was computed per sample as the square root of Simpson's diversity index over productive rearrangements. TCRdb took over this immuneACCESS table, retaining in-frame rearrangements with V and J assigned. Such tables are incomplete; in checked studies, under half of the missing clones stem from an unresolved V gene, and the remainder is unexplained. V and J calls and clone size are copied from that table; D and trimming were computed from the DNA. The sample contains about 160,000 clones, just under 95% of them found a single time. Roughly 4.4% of the sample rests with the top ten.

The collaborating institutions used their own protocols to collect whole blood in K2EDTA tubes. For TCRbeta analysis, collaborator samples were shipped as frozen whole blood, as isolated PBMCs, or as DNA extracted from either sample type. The cysteine opens and the phenylalanine closes a CDR3 of 14 amino acids. Only the CDR3 portion is preserved as DNA: 42 bases, with reading frame beginning at the first base. Between the V and J ends, shortened by 4 bases and 3 bases respectively, the junction contains 10 bases. CDR1 KGHSH and CDR2 LQKENI were looked up in the germline V gene. This chain is built from TRBV18 and TRBJ1-5; 6 matching bases give a weak D call of TRBD1. This TCR was recovered from a woman in her 50s with acute or convalescent COVID-19. The sample comprised peripheral blood. CDR3 protein: CASSQRDTNQPQHF. The base sequence is TGTGCCAGCTCACAACGGGACACCAATCAGCCCCAGCATTTT.